The 4 T cell receptor beta chains in this list originate from one sample, sequenced in a study of cytomegalovirus exposure and HLA in healthy donors. PCR involved 60 Vbeta and 13 Jbeta primers. The protocol was immunoSEQ multiplex PCR, while the TCRdb copy is restricted to in-frame clones and leaves out a portion. The data show 150,000 to 200,000 clones, with around 76% seen just once and less than 1.6% held by the top ten. Sequenced material: PBMCs. The source of these receptors is a girl aged 10 to 17 in good health and CMV-seropositive.

V gene TRBV9 combines with J gene TRBJ2-5; TRBD2 matches 11 bases. Germline values: CDR1 SGDLS, CDR2 YYNGEE. With V trimmed by 4 bases and J by 5 bases, 7 bases remained unmatched. The CDR3 is made up of 15 amino acids. In DNA, the CDR3 is TGTGCCAGCAGCCCTCCGACTAGCGGGATCGAGACCCAGTACTTC. It translates to CASSPPTSGIETQYF. Drawing the rest from reference TRBV9 and TRBJ2-5, the complete variable domain is DSGVTQTPKHLITATGQRVTLRCSPRSGDLSVYWYQQSLDQGLQFLIQYYNGEERAKGNILERFSAQQFPDLHSELNLSSLELGDSALYFCASSPPTSGIETQYFGPGTRLLVL.

The gene calls are TRBV7-9 and TRBJ1-1; weak D call: TRBD1 (5 bases). V lost 7 bases and J 8 bases, leaving 20 bases between the germline ends. This CDR3 is 14 amino acids long. Germline V gene lookup returns CDR1 SEHNR and CDR2 FQNEAQ (reference sequence). Written as DNA, the CDR3 is TGTGCCAGCAACTTGGGAGGGACGGCGGTGGAAGCTTTCTTT. As protein: CASNLGGTAVEAFF.

This chain connects TRBV2 to TRBJ1-1, with TRBD1 as a possible D gene (5 bases). V lost 6 bases and J 6 bases, leaving 14 bases between the germline ends. Looked up from germline, CDR1 is SNHLY and CDR2 is FYNNEI. This CDR3 contains 13 residues. CDR3 in DNA: TGTGCCAGCAGGTCAGGGTTCAGGGCTGAAGCTTTCTTT. Its translation is CASRSGFRAEAFF.

The chain combines TRBV28 with TRBJ1-1; the D is unclear. CDR1 is MDHEN and CDR2 is SYDVKM in the germline V gene. The germline V and J ends were trimmed by 6 bases and 5 bases, with 13 bases remaining between them. The CDR3 is made up of 13 amino acids. The CDR3 sequence is CASRRKQRTEAFF. CDR3 nucleotides: TGTGCCAGCAGACGCAAACAGAGAACTGAAGCTTTCTTT.